A single sample is the source of the 18 T cell receptor beta chains below, sequenced in a study of vaccination effects on CD4 cells after COVID-19. Generated by immunoSEQ multiplex PCR, the TCRdb table keeps only in-frame clones and is missing some. The table includes 20,000 to 30,000 clones, about 70% detected once. These receptors lack a known antigen. Expansion of antigen-specific CD4+ T cells with viral peptide pools was carried out by the ViraFEST assay before sequencing. Culturing for nine to ten days preceded CD4+ T cell isolation. Subjects were given two BNT162b2 or mRNA-1273 vaccine doses. The sequences come from CD4+ T cells from PBMCs cultured with SARS-CoV-2 spike peptides, collected after COVID-19 vaccination. The receptors stem from a human donor who received a COVID-19 vaccine.

This clone was observed a handful of times. The rearrangement joins TRBV18 to TRBJ2-1; D perhaps matches TRBD1 (5 bases). V was cut by 8 bases and J by 6 bases, with 11 bases left in between. CDR1 is KGHSH and CDR2 is LQKENI in the germline V gene. The CDR3 extends over 12 amino acids. The CDR3 DNA reads as TGTGCCAGCACCACAGGTCTCAATGAGCAGTTCTTC. This encodes CASTTGLNEQFF. Drawing the rest from reference TRBV18 and TRBJ2-1, the complete variable domain is NAGVMQNPRHLVRRRGQEARLRCSPMKGHSHVYWYRQLPEEGLKFMVYLQKENIIDESGMPKERFSAEFPKEGPSILRIQQVVRGDSAAYFCASTTGLNEQFFGPGTRLTVL.

The genes are TRBV24-1 and TRBJ2-3; possibly TRBD1 or TRBD2 for D (5 bases each). Per germline, CDR1 KGHDR and CDR2 SFDVKD. Trimming cost V 4 bases and J 6 bases, with 10 bases left between them. This CDR3 is built from 13 residues. The CDR3 DNA reads as TGTGCCACCAGTGACGGGGCTGCGGATACGCAGTATTTT. Translated, it gives CATSDGAADTQYF.

CDR3 DNA sequence: TGTGCCCCTAGACTAGCGGGTGACGAGCAGTACTTC. Translation gives CAPRLAGDEQYF. J is TRBJ2-7 and V is TRBV30; TRBD2 matches at 10 bases. This CDR3 comprises 12 residues. After removal of 8 bases from V and 5 bases from J, the junction contained 6 bases not matched to a gene. Germline lookup yields CDR1 GTSNPN and CDR2 SVGIG (reference sequence).

The rearrangement joins TRBV19 to TRBJ2-5; 8 bases line up with TRBD1. The CDR3 runs 16 residues. Germline V gene data show CDR1 as LNHDA and CDR2 as SQIVND (reference sequence). V lost 4 bases and J lost 3; bases outside the gene matches: 10. DNA of the CDR3: TGTGCCAGTAGTACCCCAGGGGGCAGGGCGGAAGAGACCCAGTACTTC. As protein: CASSTPGGRAEETQYF.

The V gene is TRBV10-3, the J gene TRBJ1-1, with D perhaps TRBD1 (5 bases). The CDR3 extends over 15 amino acids. CDR1 is ENHRY, CDR2 SYGVKD, per germline. Trimming left V 3 bases short and J 4 bases short, with 15 bases between. The chain's CDR3 is CAISDAWGVGTEAFF. The CDR3 region has the DNA TGTGCCATCAGTGATGCGTGGGGGGTCGGCACTGAAGCTTTCTTT.

This clone was picked up a small number of times. This sequence joins TRBV4-2 and TRBJ2-6; the match to TRBD2 covers 7 bases. Unmatched junction bases numbered 1, after V lost 0 bases and J lost 2 bases. The germline V gene encodes CDR1 LGHNA and CDR2 YNFKEQ. This CDR3 comprises 16 residues. The DNA of the CDR3 is TGTGCCAGCAGCCAAGATCGGGGGGCTGGGGCCAACGTCCTGACTTTC. The encoded protein is CASSQDRGAGANVLTF.

The V call is TRBV7-9, the J call TRBJ1-3, with D maybe TRBD1 (6 bases). Germline CDR1 is SEHNR and CDR2 is FQNEAQ (reference sequence). This CDR3 contains 14 residues. Trimming cost V 5 bases and J 2 bases, with 10 bases left between them. The CDR3 coding sequence is TGTGCCAGCAGCGAGGGGGGGGCTGGAAACACCATATATTTT. This translates into CASSEGGAGNTIYF. Full variable domain (rest looked up from reference TRBV7-9 and TRBJ1-3): DTGVSQNPRHKITKRGQNVTFRCDPISEHNRLYWYRQTLGQGPEFLTYFQNEAQLEKSRLLSDRFSAERPKGSFSTLEIQRTEQGDSAMYLCASSEGGAGNTIYFGEGSWLTVV.

This chain joins TRBV27 and TRBJ2-5; no definite D call. The germline V gene has CDR1 MNHEY and CDR2 SMNVEV (reference sequence). CDR3 length equals 15 residues. V lost 5 bases and J lost 2, with 15 bases in between. The CDR3 here is CASSALGSLQETQYF. CDR3 nucleotide sequence: TGTGCCAGCAGTGCCCTAGGTTCCCTTCAAGAGACCCAGTACTTC.

This clone was counted between two and nine times. The chain is built from TRBV27 and TRBJ2-1; no clear D. The CDR3 contains 15 residues. Trimming left V 2 bases short and J 3 bases short, with 11 bases between. CDR1 and CDR2 from the germline V gene are MNHEY and SMNVEV (reference sequence). In DNA form, the CDR3 reads TGTGCCAGCAGTTTAGAAGGACCCTACTACAATGAGCAGTTCTTC. It is translated as CASSLEGPYYNEQFF.

This sequence joins TRBV28 and TRBJ1-1, with no clear D. The CDR3 is 13 residues long. Germline-derived CDR1 and CDR2 are MDHEN and SYDVKM. Trimming took 8 bases from V and 1 from J, leaving 11 bases between them. The CDR3 DNA follows: TGTGCCAGCCACCCCTCAGAGAACACTGAAGCTTTCTTT. Translating it yields CASHPSENTEAFF.

The rearrangement links TRBV7-2 to TRBJ1-1, with D perhaps TRBD1 (5 bases). The CDR3 totals 15 residues. The V end was cut by 0 bases, the J end by 1 base, with 9 bases between. Germline V gene lookup returns CDR1 SGHTA and CDR2 FQGNSA. CDR3 DNA: TGTGCCAGCAGCTTAGCCTACACAGGGAACACTGAAGCTTTCTTT. Encoded protein: CASSLAYTGNTEAFF.

The rearrangement links TRBV10-1 to TRBJ1-2; unclear D gene. The CDR3 runs 13 residues. In germline, CDR1 is WNHNN, CDR2 SYGVQD (reference sequence). Trimming left V 4 bases short and J 2 bases short, with 8 bases between. Here the CDR3 DNA reads TGCGCCAGCAGTGGGACGCCGAACTATGGCTACACCTTC. This gives the protein CASSGTPNYGYTF.

The rearrangement links TRBV4-2 to TRBJ1-2; D not resolved. The germline gives CDR1 LGHNA, CDR2 YNFKEQ. The V gene lost 0 bases and the J gene lost 4 bases, with 9 bases spanning the gap. The CDR3 is 14 amino acids. This CDR3 reads CASSQDPQAYGYTF. CDR3 DNA sequence: TGTGCCAGCAGCCAAGATCCCCAGGCCTATGGCTACACCTTC.

This clone is classed as medium-sized (0.01 to 0.1%). The chain employs TRBV11-2 and TRBJ1-2; possible D gene TRBD1, 5 bases. The CDR3 runs 13 residues. The germline V gene has CDR1 SGHAT and CDR2 FQNNGV. Trimming took 5 bases from V and 7 from J, leaving 14 bases between them. The CDR3 spells CASSVRDGSGYTF. In DNA, the CDR3 is TGTGCCAGCAGCGTCCGGGACGGTAGTGGCTACACCTTC.

The V gene is TRBV6-5, the J gene TRBJ1-3; D ambiguous. The CDR3 length is 15 residues. The V and J ends lost 4 bases and 2 bases respectively, with 12 bases between them. Germline V lookup: CDR1 MNHEY, CDR2 SVGAGI. CDR3 bases: TGTGCCAGCAGTTCAGCGATAACCGCTGGAAACACCATATATTTT. It translates to CASSSAITAGNTIYF.

J is TRBJ2-3 and V is TRBV4-2, with 8 nucleotides matching TRBD2. V lost 0 bases and J lost 4; bases outside the gene matches: 6. The CDR3 contains 16 residues. CDR1 LGHNA and CDR2 YNFKEQ come from the germline V gene. The CDR3 loop is CASSQENSGAADTQYF. DNA for the CDR3: TGTGCCAGCAGCCAAGAAAATAGCGGGGCCGCAGATACGCAGTATTTT.

This CDR3 is CASSMREQGPYNEQFF. In DNA form, the CDR3 reads TGTGCCAGTAGTATGAGGGAACAGGGCCCCTACAATGAGCAGTTCTTC. The rearrangement uses TRBV19 and TRBJ2-1; a weak D match, TRBD1 (6 bases). V was clipped by 3 bases and J by 2 bases, with 14 bases between them. Looked up from germline, CDR1 is LNHDA and CDR2 is SQIVND (reference sequence). CDR3 size: 16 residues.

This chain uses TRBV7-8 with TRBJ2-3; perhaps TRBD2 as D (6 bases). The CDR3 loop spans 14 amino acids. Germline loops: CDR1 SGHVS, CDR2 FQNEAQ. With 5 bases removed from V and 2 bases from J, the gap between germline ends came to 11 bases. CDR3 region: CASSPSDHTDTQYF. CDR3 nucleotide sequence: TGTGCCAGCAGCCCTAGCGACCACACAGATACGCAGTATTTT.